This T cell receptor (beta chain) stems from a study of cytotoxic CD8 clonotypes in ibrutinib-treated CLL (dated by TCRdb to about 2021). In the study overall: In this cohort, around 14 patients were treatment-naive and fewer than 13 were relapsed/refractory, while 17 to 18 had unmutated IGHV. Responses were partial in approximately 24 patients and complete in 2; after median around 66 months follow-up, approximately 15 stayed in remission and around 12 progressed. Samples at response were collected after a median of about 12 months of treatment, with a range of roughly 6 to 36 months. Samples averaged approximately 250,000 productive templates and 90,000 to 95,000 productive rearrangements. Of the roughly 90 people in the trial, around 25 had longitudinal samples available. Cryopreserved peripheral blood mononuclear cells were collected before treatment, at response, and at either disease progression or sustained remission. Every remission and progressive disease sample was obtained while ibrutinib was still being received by the patients.

The paper's findings and limits, for the study overall: At ibrutinib response clonality went up, during sustained remission it held steady, and at progression it dropped back toward baseline. Sampling times were not matched between patients in sustained remission and patients whose disease was progressing, and lymph node repertoires were not examined. Public clonotypes were found to be uncommon and were observed to contract or remain stable during treatment; the increase in clonality was shown to reflect expansion of private clonotypes at ibrutinib response. At baseline, clonality was higher than in age-matched healthy donors and showed a strong correlation with circulating CD8+ T-cell counts.

A MiSeq instrument was used for deep resolution sequencing, which targeted depths ranging from 1 in 1 million up to 1 in 200,000 T cells, with coverage averaging 10x for each clonotype. The immunoSEQ hsTCRB Kit was used to generate the TCR beta libraries. The published analysis was carried out like this. Data were analyzed with ImmunoSEQ Data Assistant and ImmunoSEQ Analyzer, with V, D and J genes assigned per IMGT definitions. Clonality, which ranges from 0 to 1, was calculated by subtracting the normalized Shannon entropy of productive rearrangement frequencies from one. Only overrepresented clonotypes making up at least 0.05% of the repertoire of each patient were included in the public clonotype analysis. Repertoires from about a dozen age-matched healthy donors in immuneACCESS were used as clonality controls. TCRdb re-hosts the immuneACCESS table, in-frame sequences only. Its copies lack some clones; in the studies checked, an unresolved V gene accounts for under half of them, and the cause for the rest is not known. V and J calls and clone size are as listed in that table; D and trimming were resolved from the DNA. The sample table holds some 200,000 clones, of which just under 80% were seen once. The ten largest make up approximately 10% of the sample.

Remarks on this clone: The antigen it binds to is not known. There are no base qualities to consult, and no much larger clone falls within one base.

V is pared back by 5 bases and J by 5 bases, with 19 bases lying between the germline termini. In the germline V gene (reference sequence), CDR1 corresponds to SGHNT and CDR2 to YYREEE. Measured from the cysteine to the phenylalanine, the CDR3 is 15 residues long. Only the CDR3 DNA stays, 45 bases, in frame from base 1. The intended sense of this specimen's time point label: about twelve months on ibrutinib. Around 1.8 micrograms of genomic DNA were extracted from cryopreserved PBMCs for TCR beta library preparation. Longitudinal blood samples from CLL patients receiving ibrutinib monotherapy were subjected to high-throughput TCR beta sequencing. Patients were enrolled in a phase 2 open-label single-center ibrutinib monotherapy trial.

This sequence was found in a human donor with chronic lymphocytic leukemia. The sequencing used PBMCs, collected after 12 months of ibrutinib treatment. The chain links TRBV5-4 with TRBJ2-5, with the D gene possibly TRBD1 or TRBD2, each one fitting 5 bases. The CDR3 region: CASRYQGPRPETQYF. In nucleotides, the sequence is TGTGCCAGCAGATATCAGGGACCCAGGCCGGAGACCCAGTACTTC.